The clone carrying this TCR beta chain turned up a few times. Its antigen remains unidentified. The entry originates in a study of T-cell memory formation after mild COVID-19. Study observations and caveats: Clones that contracted from day 15 to 85 had balanced CD4/CD8; later expanders were CD4+ biased. CD4+ clones that contracted lay mainly in CM and EM; CD8+ ones lay in EMRA.

TCRdb recomputed calls from the 5' RACE reads with MiXCR, one row per CDR3 protein. Among 400,000 or so distinct CDR3 sequences listed, about 20% were seen once. The CDR3 is made up of 14 amino acids. Germline V lookup: CDR1 KGHSH, CDR2 LQKENI. With 1 base removed from V and 1 base from J, the gap between germline ends came to 7 bases. The source of this sequence is an adult woman who had mild COVID-19 (a few samples of this study predate the infection). Cell type and time point are not known. V gene TRBV18 combines with J gene TRBJ1-1; D is unresolved. Input material: PBMCs or a T cell subset sorted from them (not recorded which). CDR3 in DNA: TGTGCCAGCTCACCACAGATCCAGAACACTGAAGCTTTCTTT. Translated: CASSPQIQNTEAFF.